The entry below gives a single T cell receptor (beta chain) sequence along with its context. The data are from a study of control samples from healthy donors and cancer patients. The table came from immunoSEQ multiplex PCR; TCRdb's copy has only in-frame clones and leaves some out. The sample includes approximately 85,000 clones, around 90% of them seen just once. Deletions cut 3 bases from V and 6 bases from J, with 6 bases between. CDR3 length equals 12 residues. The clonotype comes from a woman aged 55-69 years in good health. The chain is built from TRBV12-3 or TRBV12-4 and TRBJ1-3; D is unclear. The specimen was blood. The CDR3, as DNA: TGTGCCAGCAGTTTGGTGGAAAACACCATATATTTT. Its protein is CASSLVENTIYF.